Presented here are 32 T cell receptor beta chains from one specimen sequenced in a study of blood T cell repertoires in COVID-19. TCRdb's copy holds only in-frame clones and misses some; the assay was immunoSEQ multiplex PCR. The sample records hundreds of thousands of clones, approximately 90% being singletons. Specimen: PBMCs or T cells enriched from blood (not recorded which). The receptors stem from a man in his fifties or sixties who had been exposed to COVID-19.

V is TRBV6-4 and J is TRBJ1-2; tentatively, D is TRBD1 (5 bases). V lost 6 bases, J lost 8 bases, and 19 bases lay in between. Germline V gene data show CDR1 as MRHNA and CDR2 as SNTAGT. The CDR3 totals 14 residues. CDR3 loop: CASSPDSHIGGYTF. CDR3 nucleotide sequence: TGTGCCAGCAGCCCTGACAGTCATATCGGGGGCTACACCTTC.

The rearrangement uses TRBV5-1 and TRBJ1-3, with 8 nucleotides matching TRBD1. V was clipped by 0 bases and J by 7 bases; unmatched bases: 6. CDR3 length: 15 amino acids. In germline, CDR1 is SGHRS, CDR2 YFSETQ. CDR3 coding DNA: TGCGCCAGCAGCTTGGACGGACAGGGAGGGAACACCATATATTTT. Residues: CASSLDGQGGNTIYF.

The V call is TRBV11-3, the J call TRBJ1-5; 9 bases line up with TRBD1. V dropped 5 bases and J dropped 1; count of bases not matched to a gene: 3. This CDR3 spans 15 amino acids. Per the germline V gene, CDR1 is SGHNT and CDR2 is YENEEA. CDR3 coding DNA: TGTGCCAGCAGCCCAGGACAGGGGAGCAATCAGCCCCAGCATTTT. This codes for CASSPGQGSNQPQHF.

The chain is built from TRBV5-1 and TRBJ1-1; 7 bases fit TRBD1. The CDR3 is made up of 14 amino acids. The J segment lost 6 bases and the V segment lost 6 bases, leaving 11 bases of the junction unmatched. CDR1 SGHRS and CDR2 YFSETQ come from the germline V gene. The CDR3: CASNPPDRAAEAFF. In DNA, the CDR3 is TGCGCCAGCAACCCCCCCGACAGGGCTGCTGAAGCTTTCTTT.

The rearrangement links TRBV28 to TRBJ2-2, with 10 bases that match TRBD1. The CDR3 totals 15 residues. The germline gives CDR1 MDHEN, CDR2 SYDVKM. Trimming took 6 bases from V and 9 from J; bases not matched to a gene: 10. The CDR3 is CASRAGTGDFRELFF. CDR3 in DNA: TGTGCCAGCAGAGCCGGGACAGGGGATTTCCGGGAGCTGTTTTTT.

The genes are TRBV28 and TRBJ2-3; 16 bases align to TRBD2. This CDR3 is 20 amino acids long. Germline V lookup: CDR1 MDHEN, CDR2 SYDVKM. Germline trimming cut 6 bases from V and 1 base from J; bases unmatched to any gene: 13. The CDR3 spells CASREPGTSGGATGTDTQYF. CDR3 nucleotides: TGTGCCAGCAGGGAACCCGGGACTAGCGGGGGGGCAACGGGCACAGATACGCAGTATTTT.

This chain links TRBV7-9 with TRBJ2-5; 7 bases fit TRBD1. Looked up from germline, CDR1 is SEHNR and CDR2 is FQNEAQ (reference sequence). Unmatched junction bases numbered 0, after V lost 4 bases and J lost 1 base. This CDR3 is 13 amino acids long. CDR3: CASSWTGQETQYF. The CDR3 DNA sequence: TGTGCCAGCAGCTGGACAGGCCAAGAGACCCAGTACTTC.

The V and J genes are TRBV2 and TRBJ1-3, with TRBD1 matching 7 bases. Looked up from germline, CDR1 is SNHLY and CDR2 is FYNNEI. The CDR3 has 14 residues. After removal of 7 bases from V and 3 bases from J, the junction contained 6 bases not matched to a gene. CDR3 region: CASIAGGYGNTIYF. In DNA, the CDR3 is TGTGCCAGCATCGCAGGGGGGTATGGAAACACCATATATTTT.

This clone was seen more than once but under ten times. Sequence at one end of the junction differs from germline and may be a read error. CDR3 nucleotides: TGTGCTAGCAGCTTAAGGGGAACCGGGGAGCTGTTTTTT. Encoded protein: CASSLRGTGELFF. The chain employs TRBV7-7 and TRBJ2-2; weak D call: TRBD1 (5 bases). The CDR3 is 13 amino acids. CDR1 is SSHAT, CDR2 FNYEAQ, per germline (reference sequence).

The chain is built from TRBV5-6 and TRBJ2-7, with TRBD1 matching over 9 bases. Looked up from germline, CDR1 is SGHDT and CDR2 is YYEEEE. The CDR3 has 17 amino acids. J was trimmed by 4 bases and V by 3 bases; bases with no gene match: 14. The CDR3 reads CASSSRGGSDRGYEQYF. Written as DNA, the CDR3 is TGTGCCAGCAGCTCCAGGGGTGGGTCGGACAGGGGTTACGAGCAGTACTTC.

This chain uses TRBV19 with TRBJ1-2; perhaps TRBD1 as D (5 bases). CDR1 and CDR2 (germline): LNHDA, SQIVND (reference sequence). The V gene lost 4 bases and the J gene lost 4 bases, with 19 bases spanning the gap. There are 16 residues in the CDR3. The DNA for the CDR3 is TGTGCCAGTAGTACCCCGGCCGTAGGGGCTCTCTATGGCTACACCTTC. Its protein product is CASSTPAVGALYGYTF.

J is TRBJ2-1 and V is TRBV24-1; TRBD2 matches at 7 bases. V lost 0 bases, J lost 5 bases, and 3 bases stayed unmatched. CDR3 length: 15 amino acids. The germline CDR1 and CDR2 sequences are KGHDR and SFDVKD. CDR3 bases: TGTGCCACCAGTGATTTGCTGCGGGAGAACAATGAGCAGTTCTTC. It specifies CATSDLLRENNEQFF.

V is TRBV28 and J is TRBJ2-1, with D possibly being TRBD1 (6 bases). V was clipped by 5 bases and J by 2 bases, with 16 bases between them. In germline, CDR1 is MDHEN, CDR2 SYDVKM. The CDR3 has 16 residues. CDR3 region: CASSPPGAGAYNEQFF. The DNA of the CDR3 is TGTGCCAGCAGTCCACCTGGGGCAGGGGCCTACAATGAGCAGTTCTTC.

This sequence joins TRBV5-1 and TRBJ1-2, with 7 bases lining up with TRBD1. Per the germline V gene, CDR1 is SGHRS and CDR2 is YFSETQ. J was trimmed by 8 bases and V by 0 bases; bases with no gene match: 13. This CDR3 is 16 amino acids long. The chain's CDR3 is CASSLGQGPYLRGYTF. In nucleotides, the CDR3 is TGCGCCAGCAGCTTGGGACAGGGTCCGTATTTGCGGGGCTACACCTTC.

The rearrangement uses TRBV18 and TRBJ2-1; TRBD2 might be the D (5 bases). Trimming took off 1 base at V and 5 bases at J, with 9 bases between the two ends. This CDR3 comprises 14 residues. Germline V gives CDR1 KGHSH, CDR2 LQKENI. The CDR3: CASSPRRLDNEQFF. The DNA for the CDR3 is TGTGCCAGCTCACCACGGAGGTTGGACAATGAGCAGTTCTTC.

The J gene is TRBJ2-1, the V gene TRBV28, with D possibly TRBD1 on 6 matching bases. CDR1 MDHEN and CDR2 SYDVKM come from the germline V gene. V lost 4 bases to trimming and J lost 1 base, with 14 bases between them. The CDR3 length is 16 residues. Here the CDR3 reads CASSSLGASSYNEQFF. The CDR3 region has the DNA TGTGCCAGCAGTTCCTTGGGGGCCAGTTCCTACAATGAGCAGTTCTTC.

The chain combines TRBV6-4 with TRBJ1-2, with 11 nucleotides matching TRBD1. J gave up 3 bases and V 2 bases, and 2 bases lay outside the gene matches. The CDR3 consists of 15 residues. Germline-derived CDR1 and CDR2 are MRHNA and SNTAGT. CDR3 in DNA: TGTGCCAGCAGTGACAGGACAGGGGGCTACTATGGCTACACCTTC. Its translation is CASSDRTGGYYGYTF.

V usage is TRBV7-3 and J usage is TRBJ1-4, with D possibly TRBD1 on 6 matching bases. The CDR3 length is 15 residues. Germline CDR1 reads SGHTA; CDR2 reads FQGTGA. V was trimmed by 5 bases and J by 3 bases, leaving 13 bases between them. CDR3 region: CASSPTGRPNEKLFF. CDR3 nucleotides: TGTGCCAGCAGCCCAACAGGGAGACCTAATGAAAAACTGTTTTTT.

The gene calls are TRBV24-1 and TRBJ1-2; no definite D call. Trimming left V 6 bases short and J 1 base short, with 8 bases between. The CDR3 is 13 residues long. CDR1 KGHDR and CDR2 SFDVKD come from the germline V gene. The CDR3 reads CATSSPVNYGYTF. The CDR3 DNA is TGTGCCACCAGTAGTCCAGTTAACTATGGCTACACCTTC.

This sequence joins TRBV18 and TRBJ1-2, with no clear D. Germline values: CDR1 KGHSH, CDR2 LQKENI. The CDR3 loop spans 14 amino acids. With 0 bases removed from V and 2 bases from J, the gap between germline ends came to 7 bases. The CDR3 DNA follows: TGTGCCAGCTCACCACCGATCGAGAACTATGGCTACACCTTC. Translated: CASSPPIENYGYTF.

The chain combines TRBV27 with TRBJ2-2; a weak D match, TRBD1 (5 bases). CDR1 is MNHEY and CDR2 is SMNVEV in the germline V gene (reference sequence). This CDR3 has 15 amino acids. The V and J ends lost 5 bases and 4 bases respectively, with 14 bases between them. Written as DNA, the CDR3 is TGTGCCAGCAGTCTATTGACAGATATCACCGGGGAGCTGTTTTTT. Encoded protein: CASSLLTDITGELFF.

The V gene is TRBV11-2, the J gene TRBJ2-2; D remains unclear. There are 15 residues in the CDR3. CDR1 is SGHAT and CDR2 is FQNNGV in the germline V gene. The V end was cut by 4 bases, the J end by 6 bases, with 15 bases between. Here the CDR3 DNA reads TGTGCCAGCAGCTCCACCCCCTATAATTCCGGGGAGCTGTTTTTT. It yields the protein CASSSTPYNSGELFF.

The gene calls are TRBV23-1 and TRBJ2-2; D might be TRBD2 (5 bases). TRBV23-1 is filed as an ORF, its function uncertain. V lost 5 bases and J 0 bases, leaving 19 bases between the germline ends. This CDR3 spans 18 amino acids. CDR3 region: CASSSQPPSQSNTGELFF. In DNA, the CDR3 is TGCGCCAGCAGTAGTCAACCCCCTAGCCAGTCGAACACCGGGGAGCTGTTTTTT.

V gene TRBV21-1 combines with J gene TRBJ1-1. TRBV21-1 is reported as a pseudogene. The CDR3 has 16 amino acids. The CDR3 sequence is CASSVPSRGLDTEAFF. Written as DNA, the CDR3 is TGTGCCAGCAGCGTCCCCTCTCGAGGGCTGGACACTGAAGCTTTCTTT.

In its sample, this clone was seen once. This chain connects TRBV29-1 to TRBJ1-1, with D possibly being TRBD1 (6 bases). V was shortened by 6 bases and J by 0 bases, with 23 bases between the two germline ends. Germline V gene data show CDR1 as SQVTM and CDR2 as ANQGSEA. The CDR3 runs 17 residues. The CDR3 region is CSVRGLLAGALNTEAFF. CDR3 nucleotides: TGCAGCGTCAGAGGACTTTTGGCAGGGGCCTTGAACACTGAAGCTTTCTTT. Based on the CDR3 plus reference TRBV29-1 and TRBJ1-1, the full variable domain is SAVISQKPSRDICQRGTSLTIQCQVDSQVTMMFWYRQQPGQSLTLIATANQGSEATYESGFVIDKFPISRPNLTFSTLTVSNMSPEDSSIYLCSVRGLLAGALNTEAFFGQGTRLTVV.

This chain links TRBV18 with TRBJ1-2, with TRBD1 as a possible D gene (6 bases). The V and J ends lost 5 bases and 3 bases respectively, with 19 bases between them. Germline CDR1 is KGHSH and CDR2 is LQKENI. The CDR3 covers 16 residues. DNA of the CDR3: TGTGCCAGCTCAACCGGGACAACAGCGGGGGACTATGGCTACACCTTC. Protein: CASSTGTTAGDYGYTF.

The sample holds many counts of this clone. This chain's CDR3 is CASRSTNTGELFF. The CDR3 DNA reads as TGTGCCAGCAGGTCCACGAACACCGGGGAGCTGTTTTTT. The chain has TRBV27 and TRBJ2-2, with no clear D. V was pared by 6 bases and J by 0 bases, with 5 bases between. The CDR3 length is 13 residues. Per germline, CDR1 MNHEY and CDR2 SMNVEV (reference sequence).

This chain links TRBV5-1 with TRBJ2-7; 9 positions agree with TRBD1. CDR1 and CDR2 from the germline V gene are SGHRS and YFSETQ. The CDR3 is 15 amino acids. After removal of 3 bases from V and 3 bases from J, the junction contained 7 bases not matched to a gene. The CDR3 region has the DNA TGCGCCAGCAGCTACCTGGACAGGGGCGGCTACGAGCAGTACTTC. This gives the protein CASSYLDRGGYEQYF.

The genes are TRBV20-1 and TRBJ2-1; no clear D gene. The CDR3 is made up of 11 amino acids. Germline-derived CDR1 and CDR2 are DFQATT and SNEGSKA (reference sequence). V shed 3 bases and J shed 6 bases, with 6 bases lying between them. The CDR3, as DNA: TGCAGTGCTAGTCGTATCAATGAGCAGTTCTTC. Translated, it gives CSASRINEQFF.

This clone showed up just once. The chain uses TRBV2 and TRBJ1-1, with unresolved D. Trimming took off 3 bases at V and 0 bases at J, with 11 bases between the two ends. Germline-derived CDR1 and CDR2 are SNHLY and FYNNEI. CDR3 length: 15 residues. CDR3 sequence: CASSERLSMNTEAFF. CDR3 coding DNA: TGTGCCAGCAGTGAGAGACTGAGCATGAACACTGAAGCTTTCTTT.

Here the CDR3 reads CATSGIQGARHTGELFF. CDR3 sequence (DNA): TGTGCCACCAGTGGAATTCAAGGGGCTCGCCACACCGGGGAGCTGTTTTTT. The chain employs TRBV24-1 and TRBJ2-2, with TRBD1 as a possible D gene (5 bases). This CDR3 is 17 amino acids long. The V end lost 5 bases, the J end lost 3 bases, and 18 bases lay between the germline ends. CDR1 is KGHDR, CDR2 SFDVKD, per germline.

The gene calls are TRBV2 and TRBJ1-2; D remains ambiguous. The V gene's germline CDR1 is SNHLY and CDR2 FYNNEI. Trimming shortened V by 6 bases and J by 8 bases, and 10 bases separated the two germline ends. CDR3 length: 11 residues. In nucleotides, the CDR3 is TGTGCCAGCAGCCCCCGGGTGGGCTACACCTTC. Protein: CASSPRVGYTF.